Listed here are 26 T cell receptor beta chains from one sample, sequenced in a study of cytomegalovirus exposure and HLA in healthy donors. Some clones are missing from TCRdb's copy, which holds only in-frame ones; the method was immunoSEQ multiplex PCR. The profile covers about 150,000 clones, with nearly 90% appearing a single time and over 8.5% taken by the ten largest. The sequenced material came from PBMCs. All receptors come from a woman aged 18-29 years in good health and CMV-seropositive.

This chain joins TRBV28 and TRBJ1-1; 7 bases fit TRBD1. J lost 4 bases, V lost 2 bases, and 4 bases had no gene match. In germline, CDR1 is MDHEN, CDR2 SYDVKM. The CDR3 length is 14 residues. CDR3 residues: CASSLRSGGTEAFF. In DNA form, the CDR3 reads TGTGCCAGCAGTTTAAGATCAGGGGGCACTGAAGCTTTCTTT.

Written as DNA, the CDR3 is TGTGCCAGCAGCGGAGAGGGGGCCCCCTACAATGAGCAGTTCTTC. Its protein product is CASSGEGAPYNEQFF. The chain employs TRBV9 and TRBJ2-1; TRBD1 matches 7 bases. This CDR3 has 15 amino acids. Germline V gives CDR1 SGDLS, CDR2 YYNGEE. The V gene end was trimmed by 3 bases and the J gene end by 2 bases; junction bases not matched to a gene: 5. Full variable domain (rest looked up from reference TRBV9 and TRBJ2-1): DSGVTQTPKHLITATGQRVTLRCSPRSGDLSVYWYQQSLDQGLQFLIQYYNGEERAKGNILERFSAQQFPDLHSELNLSSLELGDSALYFCASSGEGAPYNEQFFGPGTRLTVL.

The V call is TRBV5-4, the J call TRBJ1-4, with TRBD1 identical over 12 bases. The CDR3 has 16 amino acids. Germline CDR1 reads SGHNT; CDR2 reads YYREEE (reference sequence). V dropped 4 bases and J dropped 8; count of bases not matched to a gene: 9. CDR3 in DNA: TGTGCCAGCAGCGCTACTCGGGACAGGGGGCGCGAAAAACTGTTTTTT. This encodes CASSATRDRGREKLFF.

The chain uses TRBV5-1 and TRBJ2-2; the D is unclear. The CDR3 covers 16 residues. Germline lookup yields CDR1 SGHRS and CDR2 YFSETQ. V lost 0 bases, J lost 4 bases, and 13 bases lay in between. The CDR3 DNA reads TGCGCCAGCAGCTTGGGGCGCGCTAGTGGCACCGGGGAGCTGTTTTTT. It translates to CASSLGRASGTGELFF.

This sequence joins TRBV6-6 and TRBJ1-2, with TRBD1 matching 7 bases. Germline CDR1 and CDR2: MNHNY and SVGAGI (reference sequence). This CDR3 is 15 amino acids long. Unmatched junction bases numbered 4, after V lost 2 bases and J lost 1 base. CDR3 protein: CASSYGDSLNYGYTF. The DNA for the CDR3 is TGTGCCAGCAGTTACGGGGACAGCCTTAACTATGGCTACACCTTC.

The rearrangement joins TRBV28 to TRBJ1-5; D gene uncertain. The CDR3 has 17 amino acids. The V gene lost 3 bases and the J gene lost 0 bases, with 15 bases spanning the gap. Germline CDR1 and CDR2: MDHEN and SYDVKM. CDR3 DNA: TGTGCCAGCAGTTTCCGCGGACTGTACTCTAGCAATCAGCCCCAGCATTTT. It yields the protein CASSFRGLYSSNQPQHF.

This sequence joins TRBV11-2 and TRBJ1-6, with 9 bases matching TRBD1. From germline, CDR1 is SGHAT and CDR2 FQNNGV. The junction had 6 bases not matched to a gene; V was cut back by 1 base and J by 8 bases. This CDR3 contains 16 residues. The CDR3 nucleotides are TGTGCCAGCAGCTTAGGGACGGGACAGGGTTATTCACCCCTCCACTTT. It specifies CASSLGTGQGYSPLHF.

This chain connects TRBV19 to TRBJ1-5; TRBD1 aligns across 7 bases. The CDR3 runs 15 residues. Germline values: CDR1 LNHDA, CDR2 SQIVND (reference sequence). Trimming cost V 5 bases and J 0 bases; bases outside gene matches: 4. The CDR3 loop is CASSFTGDSNQPQHF. The CDR3 nucleotides read TGTGCCAGTAGTTTTACAGGGGATAGCAATCAGCCCCAGCATTTT.

This clone was seen once. V and J are TRBV28 and TRBJ1-2; D perhaps matches TRBD1 (5 bases). V was shortened by 2 bases and J by 5 bases, with 12 bases between the two germline ends. Germline assignment: CDR1 MDHEN and CDR2 SYDVKM. This CDR3 is built from 14 residues. CDR3 bases: TGTGCCAGCAGTTTACGGGGGGGGATATATGGCTACACCTTC. Translating gives CASSLRGGIYGYTF.

Here the CDR3 DNA reads TGTGCCAGCAGCGGGAGCGGGGGGGATACACATACGCAGTATTTT. Translation gives CASSGSGGDTHTQYF. The chain combines TRBV9 with TRBJ2-3, with 10 bases fitting TRBD2. V was pared by 3 bases and J by 7 bases, with 8 bases of the junction left unmatched. Germline V gene sequence: CDR1 SGDLS, CDR2 YYNGEE. CDR3 length: 15 residues.

V usage is TRBV7-9 and J usage is TRBJ1-2; D gene uncertain. Looked up from germline, CDR1 is SEHNR and CDR2 is FQNEAQ (reference sequence). Trimming left V 1 base short and J 8 bases short, with 14 bases between. The CDR3 contains 14 residues. In nucleotides, the CDR3 is TGTGCCAGCAGCTTAGGTGGAGGGATGGAGGGCTACACCTTC. The encoded protein is CASSLGGGMEGYTF.

The rearrangement links TRBV7-2 to TRBJ1-5; 9 bases are a match to TRBD1. After removal of 5 bases from V and 5 bases from J, the junction contained 4 bases not matched to a gene. Germline loops: CDR1 SGHTA, CDR2 FQGNSA. The CDR3 consists of 14 residues. The CDR3 loop reads CASSVDRGYQPQHF. The CDR3 nucleotides read TGTGCCAGCAGCGTCGACAGGGGGTATCAGCCCCAGCATTTT.

This sequence joins TRBV4-3 and TRBJ2-1; maybe TRBD2 (5 bases). CDR1 and CDR2 (germline): LGHNA, YSLEER. The CDR3 extends over 14 amino acids. V lost 0 bases to trimming and J lost 7 bases, with 10 bases between them. In DNA form, the CDR3 reads TGCGCCAGCAGCCAAGATAGGGAGCTGAATGAGCAGTTCTTC. Protein product: CASSQDRELNEQFF.

The rearrangement uses TRBV10-2 and TRBJ1-2; 9 positions agree with TRBD1. Germline loops: CDR1 WSHSY, CDR2 SAAADI. CDR3 length: 13 amino acids. Trimming removed 8 bases from V and 8 bases from J; junction bases left unmatched: 9. CDR3: CASRPTGGTGYTF. The CDR3 nucleotides are TGCGCCAGCCGCCCGACAGGGGGGACCGGCTACACCTTC.

This clone was counted only a few times. The chain is built from TRBV7-8 and TRBJ1-5; 7 nucleotides align to TRBD1. The V and J ends lost 5 bases and 4 bases, in that order; junction bases with no gene match: 8. This CDR3 is built from 15 residues. Per germline, CDR1 SGHVS and CDR2 FQNEAQ. The CDR3 reads CASSQGTATNQPQHF. The CDR3 nucleotides read TGTGCCAGCAGCCAGGGGACAGCCACTAATCAGCCCCAGCATTTT.

The chain has TRBV5-4 and TRBJ2-3; D is ambiguous. The CDR3 loop spans 16 amino acids. Between the trimmed V and J ends, which lost 3 bases and 1 base, there was a span of 15 bases. Looked up from germline, CDR1 is SGHNT and CDR2 is YYREEE (reference sequence). This CDR3 is CASSSQVAPRTDTQYF. CDR3 DNA: TGTGCCAGCAGCTCGCAGGTCGCTCCACGCACAGATACGCAGTATTTT.

This rearrangement joins TRBV28 to TRBJ2-7; 9 nucleotides line up with TRBD1. CDR1 is MDHEN and CDR2 is SYDVKM in the germline V gene. CDR3 size: 15 residues. V shed 11 bases, J shed 2 bases, and the junction held 13 bases outside the gene matches. This CDR3 reads CASRTGASLPYEQYF. The CDR3, as DNA: TGTGCCTCCCGGACAGGGGCGAGCCTCCCCTACGAGCAGTACTTC.

The chain employs TRBV4-1 and TRBJ1-4; D is possibly TRBD1 (6 bases). Germline V gives CDR1 MGHRA, CDR2 YSYEKL. This CDR3 contains 17 residues. The V end lost 1 base, the J end lost 4 bases, and 16 bases lay between the germline ends. CDR3 DNA sequence: TGCGCCAGCAGCCAAGGCCCCAAGGGGGTACATAATGAAAAACTGTTTTTT. Protein sequence: CASSQGPKGVHNEKLFF.

This clone came up once. CDR3 nucleotides: TGTGCCAGCACTATCGAGGGTTTGAACACTGAAGCTTTCTTT. Amino acid sequence: CASTIEGLNTEAFF. This rearrangement joins TRBV7-2 to TRBJ1-1; no clear D. CDR3 length equals 14 residues. Trimming stripped 7 bases from V and 0 bases from J, with 12 bases between. The germline V gene encodes CDR1 SGHTA and CDR2 FQGNSA.

The chain uses TRBV13 and TRBJ2-2; weak D call: TRBD1 (6 bases). The CDR3 is 16 residues long. V dropped 7 bases and J dropped 0 bases, with 15 bases sitting between them. In germline, CDR1 is PRHDT, CDR2 FYEKMQ (reference sequence). The CDR3 DNA is TGTGCCAGCACCTTTCGGACAGCCGCGAACACCGGGGAGCTGTTTTTT. It specifies CASTFRTAANTGELFF.

The chain has TRBV4-1 and TRBJ1-6; TRBD1 might be the D (5 bases). This CDR3 has 14 residues. CDR1 is MGHRA and CDR2 is YSYEKL in the germline V gene. V was trimmed by 2 bases and J by 14 bases, leaving 16 bases between them. The CDR3 coding sequence is TGCGCCAGCAGCCAATTTTTGGACCCCAGGGCCCTCCACTTT. This translates into CASSQFLDPRALHF.

V gene TRBV19 combines with J gene TRBJ1-5, with 7 bases identical to TRBD1. This CDR3 spans 13 amino acids. Trimming took 8 bases from V and 2 from J; bases not matched to a gene: 3. The germline gives CDR1 LNHDA, CDR2 SQIVND (reference sequence). The CDR3 DNA is TGTGCCAGTGGTGACAGGGGCAATCAGCCCCAGCATTTT. It is translated as CASGDRGNQPQHF.

The chain recombines TRBV30 with TRBJ2-7; 7 positions agree with TRBD2. V trimming: 3 bases; J trimming: 6 bases; junction bases outside the gene matches: 8. Germline CDR1 reads GTSNPN; CDR2 reads SVGIG (reference sequence). CDR3 size: 13 residues. The CDR3 DNA is TGTGCCTGGAGGGGGCCCCGCGGGGGCGAGCAGTACTTC. Its protein is CAWRGPRGGEQYF.

The gene calls are TRBV19 and TRBJ2-7; 7 nucleotides agree with TRBD1. This CDR3 region has 15 residues. The V and J ends lost 10 bases and 5 bases, in that order; junction bases with no gene match: 17. Germline loops: CDR1 LNHDA, CDR2 SQIVND (reference sequence). CDR3 protein: CAIRDQGDTYDEQYF. CDR3 DNA: TGTGCCATCCGAGATCAGGGGGACACCTACGACGAGCAGTACTTC. Full variable domain (rest looked up from reference TRBV19 and TRBJ2-7): DGGITQSPKYLFRKEGQNVTLSCEQNLNHDAMYWYRQDPGQGLRLIYYSQIVNDFQKGDIAEGYSVSREKKESFPLTVTSAQKNPTAFYLCAIRDQGDTYDEQYFGPGTRLTVT.

The V call is TRBV5-6, the J call TRBJ1-3; 8 positions agree with TRBD1. The germline V gene has CDR1 SGHDT and CDR2 YYEEEE. Germline trimming cut 5 bases from V and 0 bases from J; bases unmatched to any gene: 10. The CDR3 is 17 amino acids. The CDR3 protein is CASSRPRGQASGNTIYF. The CDR3 DNA is TGTGCCAGCAGTCGCCCTCGGGGACAGGCCTCTGGAAACACCATATATTTT.

The J gene is TRBJ2-4, the V gene TRBV19; TRBD2 is a possible D gene (5 bases). Looked up from germline, CDR1 is LNHDA and CDR2 is SQIVND (reference sequence). The V and J ends lost 3 bases and 7 bases respectively, with 19 bases between them. This CDR3 is 16 amino acids long. The CDR3: CASSIPPGTKPNIQYF. CDR3 nucleotide sequence: TGTGCCAGTAGTATCCCCCCGGGAACCAAACCGAACATTCAGTACTTC.